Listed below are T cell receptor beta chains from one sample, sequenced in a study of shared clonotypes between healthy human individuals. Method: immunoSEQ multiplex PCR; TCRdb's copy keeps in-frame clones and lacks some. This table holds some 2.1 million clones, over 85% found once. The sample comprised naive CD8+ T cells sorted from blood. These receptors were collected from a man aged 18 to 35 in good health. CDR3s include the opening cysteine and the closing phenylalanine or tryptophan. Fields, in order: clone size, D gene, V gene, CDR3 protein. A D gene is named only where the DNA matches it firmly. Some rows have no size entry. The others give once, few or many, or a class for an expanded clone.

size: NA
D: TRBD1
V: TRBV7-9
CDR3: CASSPPRTGPSTDTQYF

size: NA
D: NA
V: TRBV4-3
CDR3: CASSQDGGTEAFF

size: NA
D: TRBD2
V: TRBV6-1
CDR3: CASEGFREGTYEQYF

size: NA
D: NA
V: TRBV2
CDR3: CASKLGTGENYEQYF

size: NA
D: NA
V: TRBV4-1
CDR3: CASSQEGAAYEQYF

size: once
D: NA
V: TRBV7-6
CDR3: CASSPSPHPNGGELFF

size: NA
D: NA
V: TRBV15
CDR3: CATSPGVINYGYTF

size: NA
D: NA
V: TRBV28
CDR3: CASSPGVHTEAFF

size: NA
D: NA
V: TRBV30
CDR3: CAWSVAQFNSPLHF

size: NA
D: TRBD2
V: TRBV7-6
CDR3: CASSWTSRNNEQFF

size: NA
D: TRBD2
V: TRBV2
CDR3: CASSGLGTGELFF

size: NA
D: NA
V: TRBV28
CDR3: CASSFGVDGGLFSTDTQYF

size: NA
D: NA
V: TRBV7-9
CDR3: CASSFGAGEQYF

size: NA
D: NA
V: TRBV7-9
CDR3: CASSSGTGNQPQHF

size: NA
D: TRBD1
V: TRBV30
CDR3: CAWSVGTGFGYTF

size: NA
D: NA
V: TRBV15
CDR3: CATKDGVNSHEQYF

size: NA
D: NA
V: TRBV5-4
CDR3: CASSFGLTYEQYF

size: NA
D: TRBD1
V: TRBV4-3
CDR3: CASSLGQGPYEQYF

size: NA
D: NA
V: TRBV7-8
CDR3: CASSLEGEANTGELFF

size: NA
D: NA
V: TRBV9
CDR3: CASSVSPADGRDEQYF

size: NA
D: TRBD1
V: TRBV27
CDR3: CASSSTYRGPPDTQYF

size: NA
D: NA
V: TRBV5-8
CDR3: CASSLLLQQAPANEQFF